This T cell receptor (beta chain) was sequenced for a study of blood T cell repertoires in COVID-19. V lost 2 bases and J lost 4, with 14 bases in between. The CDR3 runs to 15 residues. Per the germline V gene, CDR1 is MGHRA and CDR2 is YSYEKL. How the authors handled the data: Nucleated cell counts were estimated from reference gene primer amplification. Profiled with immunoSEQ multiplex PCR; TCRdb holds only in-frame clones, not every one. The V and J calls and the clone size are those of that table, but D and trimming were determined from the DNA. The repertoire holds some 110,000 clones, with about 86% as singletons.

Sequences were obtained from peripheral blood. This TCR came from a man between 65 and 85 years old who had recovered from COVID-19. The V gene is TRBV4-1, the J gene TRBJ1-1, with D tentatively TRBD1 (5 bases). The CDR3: CASSQMSPGGTEAFF. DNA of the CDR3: TGCGCCAGCAGCCAAATGAGTCCCGGGGGCACTGAAGCTTTCTTT.